This paragraph covers one T cell receptor beta chain sequence. The antigen this receptor binds is unknown. Base qualities are not at hand, and no much larger clone is one base apart. The library was built by means of the immunoSEQ multiplex PCR assay. For the multiplex PCR, a mixture combining 60 forward primers for TCR Vbeta segments and 13 reverse primers for TCR Jbeta segments was used. Amplification of the CDR3 region of rearranged TCR beta genes was performed with a multiplex PCR assay on genomic DNA. The Illumina HiSeq System was used to sequence the amplified TCR beta libraries as 87-base-pair reads. For the original study's pipeline: A later analysis tallied roughly 78 million unique TCR beta chains across the 666 repertoires, and some 10 million of those chains were shared by two or more donors. Raw reads were error-corrected and collapsed into unique sequences with a nearest-neighbor algorithm that merged closely related sequences to remove PCR and sequencing errors. Alignment of CDR3 sequences to IMGT reference sequences was used to assign V, D and J gene segments. For a sequence to be retained, at least a six-nucleotide match to both a V gene segment and a J gene segment was required. A rearrangement counted as productive if the CDR3 had no stop codons and remained in frame with V and J, and every other rearrangement counted as non-productive. Following IMGT convention, CDR3 was defined as the stretch from the second conserved V-encoded cysteine up to the conserved J-encoded phenylalanine. In an earlier analysis of approximately 590 of the donors, sequences lacking an unambiguous match to a single V gene segment were excluded. In an earlier analysis of 450 to 700 of the donors, V segments were called functional above 56.7% productive rearrangements and were called segregating when the between-donor standard deviation exceeded 5%. A statistical classification framework was built for diagnosing cytomegalovirus status from the catalog of TCR beta chain sequences. V and J gene assignment, in a later analysis, came from comparing TCR nucleotide sequences with IMGT/GENE-DB human TR gene sequences. In a later analysis, CDR3 sequences and most-parsimonious VDJ recombination scenarios were assigned using the TCRdist pipeline. In a later analysis, each TCR beta chain was defined by its CDR3 amino acid sequence together with its V-gene family, and reads without a unique V-gene family were excluded. A later analysis removed 550 to 650 highly shared, low-generation-probability nucleotide sequences to deal with suspected cross-contamination and a sequencing artifact. In a later analysis, a clonal expansion index was calculated for each public chain from normalized within-repertoire ranks of inferred template counts. Generation probabilities in a later analysis came from a VDJ recombination model fitted to out-of-frame rearrangements, and those results were checked against IGoR. A later analysis scored TCR-TCR, TCR-HLA and TCR-CMV co-occurrence with hypergeometric tests, applying a repertoire-size bias correction to TCR pairs. False discovery rates were estimated in a later analysis by permuting HLA or CMV assignments 20 times. In a later analysis, co-occurring TCRs were grouped using DBSCAN, and TCRdist sequence similarity was added for clustering within HLA-allele-positive subsets. Repertoires with fewer than 30,000 or more than 120,000 public chains were left out of co-occurrence clustering, as were about 5 repertoires with anomalous nucleotide sharing. TCRdb stores this immuneACCESS table with in-frame sequences only. Part of the clones is absent; in the studies checked, under half of the shortfall reflects unresolved V genes, and no reason is known for the rest. The DNA gave D and trimming, while V, J and clone size come from that table. The sample includes 150,000 or so clones, with about 80% observed a single time. The top ten clonotypes cover roughly 1.4% of the sample.

Reading the germline V gene gives CDR1 SGHRS and CDR2 YFSETQ. The V and J ends are trimmed by 4 bases and 5 bases, leaving 15 bases between them. Including cysteine and phenylalanine, the CDR3 has 14 amino acids. Kept here is only the CDR3 DNA, which spans 42 bases and is read in frame from base 1. These data come from a study of cytomegalovirus exposure and HLA in healthy donors (dated by TCRdb to about 2017). General notes on the study: An earlier analysis of approximately 640 of the donors reported 250 to 350 Gb of sequence data and 100 million to 140 million unique TCR beta sequences from about 200 million T cells. Typing coverage differed by locus: A, B, C, DRB1 and DQB1 were typed in roughly 620-630 donors, DQA1 in approximately 520, DPA1 in nearly 610, and DPB1 in around 440. The study was designed to test whether signatures of past pathogen exposure could be identified by cataloging public T cell receptors. The T cell repertoires of several hundred subjects were profiled by immunosequencing and related to cytomegalovirus serostatus. An earlier analysis of 587 of the donors applied high-throughput TCR beta sequencing to assess whether each TCR beta V gene segment acted as functional or pseudogenic. Rather than using new phenotypic data, the later analysis identified candidate immune exposures from TCR beta sequences and from how often those sequences occurred across donors. Of the roughly 400 genotyped donors, over 70% fell in the genetic ancestry cluster associated with self-reported Caucasian donors. HLA typing covered class I and class II loci at four-digit resolution. Along with the 666-subject first cohort, a separate validation cohort of approximately 110 different subjects was used. Because of strong linkage in the cohort, roughly 5 DR-DQ haplotypes were treated as single units for association and clustering. Alongside the repertoire data, information on donor age, sex, ethnicity and CMV serostatus was compiled. In a later genetic analysis, genome-wide SNP genotypes for 398 of the 666 donors were used, and that subset was treated as a discovery cohort. In a later analysis, previously published TCR beta repertoires from hundreds of donors were re-analyzed and high-resolution HLA genotyping was added so that TCR occurrence patterns could be studied. High-throughput TCR immunosequencing, statistical association of individual TCRs with disease status, and machine learning were combined to predict cytomegalovirus infection status. All discovery cohort repertoires had been generated on a single sequencing platform. Among about 360 genotyped donors of the cohort, an average of around 240,000 unique TCR beta nucleotide sequences were sequenced per donor, roughly 20% of them non-productive. An early release covering 550 to 650 HLA-typed donors comprised approximately 300 gigabases of sequencing data and some 79 million unique TCR sequences. Study-wide findings and limitations: The earlier analysis of about 600 of the donors excluded fewer than 20 rarely observed V segments, including chromosome 9 orphons, because counts were too low. An earlier analysis of approximately 590 of the donors showed that most TCR beta V segments appeared in productive rearrangements either about 87% or about 30% of the time, which broadly matched IMGT annotations. When HLA alleles, especially DR and DQ, strongly co-occurred, TCR associations were difficult to assign to individual alleles. Linkage disequilibrium might explain the correlated functional status among segregating V segments, but an unknown experimental factor could not be excluded. In this cohort, only TCR beta chains were sequenced, and detectable features were limited by the absence of alpha or paired-chain data. Cytomegalovirus status was reported to be diagnosed by the classifier with high specificity and sensitivity in both the original and validation cohorts. Compared with equally common non-associated chains, HLA-associated TCR beta chains in a later analysis were more clonally expanded and had lower generation probabilities. A few of the identified cytomegalovirus-associated TCR beta chains were confirmed in vitro to be specific for cytomegalovirus antigens. According to a later genetic analysis, donors in an Asian-associated ancestry cluster had fewer N-insertions in productive TCRs than the roughly 660-donor mean. The only immune exposure information available for the cohort was CMV serostatus. Some IMGT-functional V segments, including TRBV6-2 and TRBV6-3, could not be told apart with the 87-base-pair reads, so those segments were excluded. A later analysis associated 15,000 or so TCR beta sequences with specific HLA alleles at a false discovery rate of 0.05. Because HLA typing was unavailable for some donors at each locus, only the typed subset was used in association tests. A further reported finding was that TCR beta sequences accurately predicted the HLA-A and HLA-B alleles for most subjects in the first cohort. In a later analysis, several top co-occurrence clusters were reported to appear linked to parvovirus B19, influenza, CMV and Epstein-Barr virus. Most TCR sequences were seen in very few donors, while some public TCRs were found in many individuals. The study gave a list of 150 to 200 TCR beta chains associated with cytomegalovirus. The authors suggested that the approach could potentially be generalized to other disease states and immunological phenotypes. An association between a missense DCLRE1C variant and V-gene and J-gene trimming of TCR beta chains was found in a later genetic analysis and replicated in an independent cohort. In a later analysis, most CMV-associated TCR beta chains were found to appear HLA-restricted, with HLA associations seemingly driven largely by CMV exposure. Sequencing depth was assumed to be roughly uniform across donors in the presence/absence analyses, though that assumption may not hold. The sequencing pipeline was judged likely to have produced a cluster of highly shared sequence variants as a technical artifact. According to a later analysis, TCR association rates differed among HLA loci, with DRB1 alleles showing the most associated TCRs and HLA-C alleles showing the fewest.

The cohort comprised 666 healthy bone marrow donors. Cohort members were all nominally healthy when sampled, although unrecorded immune exposures were likely present. The donor was CMV seropositive and was included in the group of 270 or so seropositive cohort members. A peripheral blood sample was collected from each donor, and TCR beta sequencing was performed on peripheral blood mononuclear cells. The Qiagen DNeasy Blood Extraction Kit was used to extract genomic DNA from the blood cell samples. What was sequenced was PBMCs. Rearrangement joined TRBV5-1 to TRBJ2-5; tentative D gene TRBD2, with 6 bases matching. This clonotype was sampled from a man younger than 45 in good health and CMV-seropositive. CDR3 loop: CASSIKPGRETQYF. In nucleotides, the sequence is TGCGCCAGCAGCATAAAGCCAGGGAGGGAGACCCAGTACTTC.